The 16 T cell receptor beta chains in this list originate from one sample, sequenced in a study of regulatory T cells in long-lasting Graves disease. For TCR beta, libraries came from iRepertoire HTBI primers and Arm-PCR of CDR3 regions. TCRdb reprocessed the multiplex PCR reads with MiXCR, giving one entry per CDR3 protein. The table records 700,000 or so distinct CDR3 sequences, approximately 31% of them present only once. Time point reported: persistent/refractory GD, antithyroid drugs over 5 years with positive TRAb. From RNA extracted from PBMCs, the TCR library was made. Sequences were derived from peripheral blood mononuclear cells (PBMCs), sampled when the disease was refractory, from a patient treated with antithyroid drugs. The receptor set was obtained from a female donor with Graves disease.

This clonotype was counted many times. The rearrangement joins TRBV28 to TRBJ1-5; TRBD1 aligns across 7 bases. The germline CDR1 and CDR2 sequences are MDHEN and SYDVKM. The trim removed 6 bases at V and 0 bases at J, leaving 8 bases unmatched. The CDR3 consists of 16 residues. The CDR3 nucleotides are TGTGCCAGCAGGTCCCGGGACAGTTATAGCAATCAGCCCCAGCATTTT. The encoded protein is CASRSRDSYSNQPQHF.

This clonotype appeared a few times. V usage is TRBV6-1 and J usage is TRBJ1-2; TRBD1 might be the D (5 bases). The CDR3 runs to 14 residues. Germline V CDR1 and CDR2: MNHNS, SASEGT. V gave up 4 bases and J gave up 0 bases, with 9 bases separating them. The CDR3 protein is CASSGGGSNYGYTF. As DNA, the CDR3 is TGTGCCAGCAGTGGGGGGGGGTCTAACTATGGCTACACCTTC.

This chain joins TRBV7-2 and TRBJ1-5, with 8 positions matching TRBD1. The germline V gene has CDR1 SGHTA and CDR2 FQGNSA. V shed 6 bases, J shed 6 bases, and the junction held 13 bases outside the gene matches. This CDR3 contains 16 residues. CDR3 residues: CASSPSFQGALQPQHF. CDR3 DNA sequence: TGTGCCAGCAGTCCAAGTTTTCAGGGGGCGCTTCAGCCCCAGCATTTT.

The V gene is TRBV19, the J gene TRBJ1-2, with D possibly being TRBD1 (6 bases). The CDR3 has 15 amino acids. Germline V lookup: CDR1 LNHDA, CDR2 SQIVND (reference sequence). V lost 5 bases and J 2 bases, leaving 15 bases between the germline ends. CDR3 sequence reads: CASSAHSGGNYGYTF. CDR3 DNA sequence: TGTGCCAGTAGTGCCCATAGCGGGGGCAACTATGGCTACACCTTC.

This clonotype was seen repeatedly, ten times or more. The V gene is TRBV6-1, the J gene TRBJ1-1; D is perhaps TRBD1 (6 bases). The V end was cut by 10 bases, the J end by 0 bases, with 12 bases between. The CDR3 is made up of 13 amino acids. CDR1 is MNHNS, CDR2 SASEGT, per germline. The CDR3 bases are TGTGCCACCGGGGGCGGCGTGAACACTGAAGCTTTCTTT. This codes for CATGGGVNTEAFF.

The J gene is TRBJ1-1, the V gene TRBV9; D possibly corresponds to TRBD1 (5 bases). This CDR3 region has 13 residues. V was trimmed by 0 bases and J by 7 bases, leaving 10 bases between them. Germline V gene data show CDR1 as SGDLS and CDR2 as YYNGEE. The CDR3 reads CASSVAGDSEAFF. CDR3 nucleotide sequence: TGTGCCAGCAGCGTAGCTGGAGACAGTGAAGCTTTCTTT.

The gene calls are TRBV6-1 and TRBJ1-4; no clear D gene. Germline-derived CDR1 and CDR2 are MNHNS and SASEGT. This CDR3 spans 14 amino acids. Trimming left V 6 bases short and J 6 bases short, with 14 bases between. The CDR3 nucleotides read TGTGCCAGCAGGCGGGCCTACGGCGATGAAAAACTGTTTTTT. As protein: CASRRAYGDEKLFF.

This clonotype was detected only a few times. The gene calls are TRBV6-1 and TRBJ2-7; TRBD2 matches at 11 bases. The CDR3 runs to 12 residues. Germline loops: CDR1 MNHNS, CDR2 SASEGT. CDR3: CASSNPGTSGRV. DNA of the CDR3: TGTGCCAGCAGTAACCCCGGGACTAGCGGTCGTGTC.

Only a few counts were recorded for this clonotype. The genes are TRBV29-1 and TRBJ2-7; TRBD2 matches at 8 bases. CDR1 is SQVTM, CDR2 ANQGSEA, per germline. J gave up 2 bases and V 4 bases, and 7 bases lay outside the gene matches. The CDR3 contains 14 residues. DNA for the CDR3: TGCAGCGTTGGTGCGGGAGGTCCCACCTACGAGCAGTACTTC. Translating gives CSVGAGGPTYEQYF.

Comments on this clonotype: Given a much more abundant clone one base away, this may be a read error. CDR3 amino acids: CSAATSGGIAAFYEQYF. Here the CDR3 DNA reads TGCAGTGCTGCGACTAGCGGGGGTATAGCCGCCTTCTACGAGCAGTACTTC. This chain links TRBV20-1 with TRBJ2-7; 12 bases fit TRBD2. The V gene end was trimmed by 5 bases and the J gene end by 3 bases; junction bases not matched to a gene: 14. Germline V gene data show CDR1 as DFQATT and CDR2 as SNEGSKA (reference sequence). CDR3 length: 17 amino acids.

CDR3 region: CASSSQGSYTF. The CDR3 coding sequence is TGTGCCAGCAGTTCACAGGGGAGCTACACCTTC. The chain employs TRBV6-5 and TRBJ1-2; 7 bases are shared with TRBD1. The V gene end was trimmed by 4 bases and the J gene end by 9 bases; junction bases not matched to a gene: 2. The CDR3 contains 11 residues. Germline values: CDR1 MNHEY, CDR2 SVGAGI.

The rearrangement joins TRBV13 to TRBJ2-7; 8 bases are shared with TRBD2. Germline V gene lookup returns CDR1 PRHDT and CDR2 FYEKMQ (reference sequence). Unmatched junction bases numbered 6, after V lost 5 bases and J lost 3 bases. This CDR3 is built from 14 residues. CDR3 sequence reads: CASSQGGGLYEQYF. As DNA, the CDR3 is TGTGCCAGCAGCCAAGGCGGGGGGCTCTACGAGCAGTACTTC.

CDR3 region: CASSESKGVNTEAFF. In nucleotides, the CDR3 is TGCGCCAGCAGTGAGTCGAAGGGGGTGAACACTGAAGCTTTCTTT. J is TRBJ1-1 and V is TRBV10-1; D may be TRBD1 (6 bases). Trimming removed 0 bases at V and 0 bases at J, with 8 bases between. The germline CDR1 and CDR2 sequences are WNHNN and SYGVQD (reference sequence). The CDR3 length is 15 residues.

This sequence joins TRBV6-2 or TRBV6-3 and TRBJ2-4; 10 bases map to TRBD2. This CDR3 region has 17 residues. The V and J ends lost 2 bases and 6 bases, in that order; junction bases with no gene match: 10. Germline lookup yields CDR1 MNHEY and CDR2 SVGEGT. For the CDR3, the DNA is TGTGCCAGCAGTTACACTAGCGGGAACGCTCTTCGAAACATTCAGTACTTC. Its protein product is CASSYTSGNALRNIQYF.

This clonotype occurred many times. This sequence joins TRBV20-1 and TRBJ2-7, with 10 bases lining up with TRBD2. Germline-derived CDR1 and CDR2 are DFQATT and SNEGSKA (reference sequence). V gave up 5 bases and J gave up 4 bases; unmatched junction bases: 5. This CDR3 is 13 amino acids long. The DNA of the CDR3 is TGCAGTGCTCTAGCGGGAGCGGGGTACGAGCAGTACTTC. Translation: CSALAGAGYEQYF.

The gene calls are TRBV7-2 and TRBJ1-4; a possible D gene is TRBD1 (5 bases). Between the trimmed V and J ends, which lost 4 bases and 8 bases, there was a span of 26 bases. CDR3 length: 18 amino acids. The germline gives CDR1 SGHTA, CDR2 FQGNSA. The CDR3 is CASSSSKDTLFLREKLFF. In DNA form, the CDR3 reads TGTGCCAGCAGCTCCTCCAAGGACACCCTCTTTCTTCGGGAAAAACTGTTTTTT.